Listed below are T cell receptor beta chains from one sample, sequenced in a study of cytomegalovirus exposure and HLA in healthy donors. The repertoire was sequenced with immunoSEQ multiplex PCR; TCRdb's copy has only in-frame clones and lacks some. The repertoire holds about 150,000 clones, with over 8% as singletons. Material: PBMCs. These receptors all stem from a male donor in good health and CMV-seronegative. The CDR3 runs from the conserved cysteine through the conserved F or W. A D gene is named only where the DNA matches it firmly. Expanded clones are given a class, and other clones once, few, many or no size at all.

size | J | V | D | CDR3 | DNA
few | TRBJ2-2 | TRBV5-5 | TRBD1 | CASSFTGVTRGHTGELFF | TGTGCCAGCAGCTTCACTGGGGTCACCAGGGGGCACACCGGGGAGCTGTTTTTT
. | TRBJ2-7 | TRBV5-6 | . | CASSGRSLYEQYF | TGTGCCAGCAGCGGCCGATCTCTTTACGAGCAGTACTTC
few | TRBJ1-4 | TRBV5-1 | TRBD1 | CASSLGGQPNEKLFF | TGCGCCAGCAGCTTGGGGGGACAGCCTAATGAAAAACTGTTTTTT
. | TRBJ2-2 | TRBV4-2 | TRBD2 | CASRPRGVRGTGELFF | TGTGCCAGCAGGCCGCGGGGGGTGCGGGGGACCGGGGAGCTGTTTTTT
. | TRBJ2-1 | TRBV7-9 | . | CAVEAGAFTNEQFF | TGTGCAGTGGAGGCGGGGGCTTTTACCAATGAGCAGTTCTTC
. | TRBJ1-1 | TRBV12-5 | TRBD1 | CASGQGVGHTEAFF | TGTGCTAGTGGACAGGGGGTTGGGCACACTGAAGCTTTCTTT
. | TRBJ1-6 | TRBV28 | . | CASSPSRGASNSPLHF | TGTGCCAGCAGTCCCAGTCGGGGGGCAAGTAATTCACCCCTCCACTTT
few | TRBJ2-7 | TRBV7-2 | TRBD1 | CASSFDRVSEQYF | TGTGCCAGCAGCTTCGACAGGGTGAGCGAGCAGTACTTC
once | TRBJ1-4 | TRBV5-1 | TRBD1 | CTGQLNEKLFF | TGCACGGGACAGCTTAATGAAAAACTGTTTTTT
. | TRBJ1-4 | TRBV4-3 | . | CASSGQTANMEKLFF | TGCGCCAGCAGCGGACAAACAGCAAATATGGAAAAACTGTTTTTT
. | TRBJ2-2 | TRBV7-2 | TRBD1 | CASSLGGQGAVGELFF | TGTGCCAGCAGCTTAGGAGGGCAGGGGGCGGTCGGGGAGCTGTTTTTT
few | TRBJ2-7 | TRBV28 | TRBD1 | CASSSAAGQGNVEQYF | TGTGCCAGCAGTTCAGCGGCTGGACAGGGGAACGTCGAGCAGTACTTC
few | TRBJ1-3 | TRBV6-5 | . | CASSYGHSSGNTIYF | TGTGCCAGCAGTTACGGACACTCATCTGGAAACACCATATATTTT
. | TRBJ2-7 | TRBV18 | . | CASSPPTAGMAPYEQYF | TGTGCCAGCTCACCCCCCACTGCCGGGATGGCGCCCTACGAGCAGTACTTC
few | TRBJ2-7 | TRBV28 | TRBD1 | CASSSSRGSGSEQYF | TGTGCCAGCAGTTCTTCCAGGGGGTCCGGGTCAGAGCAGTACTTC
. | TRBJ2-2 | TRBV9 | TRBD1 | CASAGGTGELFF | TGTGCCAGCGCAGGGGGCACCGGGGAGCTGTTTTTT
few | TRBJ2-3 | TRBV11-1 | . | CASSARTVITDTQYF | TGTGCCAGCAGCGCGCGGACAGTTATCACAGATACGCAGTATTTT
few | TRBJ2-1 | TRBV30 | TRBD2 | CAGNSGSSYNEQFF | TGTGCCGGTAATAGCGGGAGCTCCTACAATGAGCAGTTCTTC
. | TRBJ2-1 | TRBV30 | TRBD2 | CAWSVGRLAGLLNEQFF | TGTGCCTGGAGTGTAGGGCGACTAGCGGGTTTACTTAATGAGCAGTTCTTC
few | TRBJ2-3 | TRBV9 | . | CASSAGPPHSTDTQYF | TGTGCCAGCAGCGCCGGTCCCCCGCACAGCACAGATACGCAGTATTTT
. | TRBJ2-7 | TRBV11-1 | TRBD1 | CASSLNPGQEQYF | TGTGCCAGCAGCTTAAATCCGGGACAGGAGCAGTACTTC
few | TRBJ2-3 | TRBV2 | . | CASNTIFTKSTDTQYF | TGTGCCAGCAACACTATATTCACTAAAAGCACAGATACGCAGTATTTT
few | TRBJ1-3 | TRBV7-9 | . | CASSGPFTGKSGNTIYF | TGTGCCAGCAGTGGCCCCTTTACAGGGAAGTCTGGAAACACCATATATTTT
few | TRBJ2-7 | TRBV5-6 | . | CASSFSGGAYEQYF | TGTGCCAGCAGCTTTTCCGGGGGAGCCTACGAGCAGTACTTC
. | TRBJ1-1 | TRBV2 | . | CASCVRENAEAFF | TGTGCCAGCTGCGTTAGGGAGAATGCTGAAGCTTTCTTT
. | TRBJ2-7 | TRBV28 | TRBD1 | CASSSWAGGKYEQYF | TGTGCCTCCAGCAGTTGGGCAGGGGGCAAGTACGAGCAGTACTTC
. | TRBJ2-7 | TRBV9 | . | CASSPHSLISYEQYF | TGTGCCAGCAGCCCTCACAGCCTAATATCCTACGAGCAGTACTTC
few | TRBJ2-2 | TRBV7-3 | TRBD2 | CASSARTSGGSELFF | TGTGCCAGCAGCGCCCGGACTAGCGGGGGCTCGGAGCTGTTTTTT
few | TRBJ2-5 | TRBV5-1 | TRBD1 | CASSQSGQGRETQYF | TGCGCCAGCAGCCAATCAGGACAGGGAAGGGAGACCCAGTACTTC
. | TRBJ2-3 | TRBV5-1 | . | CASSLASRRSTDTQYF | TGCGCCAGCAGCTTGGCCTCGCGCCGGAGCACAGATACGCAGTATTTT
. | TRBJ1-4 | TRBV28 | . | CASSRIATNEKLFF | TGTGCCAGCAGTCGAATTGCGACTAATGAAAAACTGTTTTTT
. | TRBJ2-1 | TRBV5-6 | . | CASSLNHADEQFF | TGTGCCAGCAGCTTGAATCATGCGGATGAGCAGTTCTTC
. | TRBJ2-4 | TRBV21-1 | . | CARPKDSHLAKNIQYF | TGTGCCAGGCCTAAGGACAGCCACTTAGCCAAAAACATTCAGTACTTC
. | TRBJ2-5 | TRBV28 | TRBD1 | CASSLLLGTEETQYF | TGTGCCAGCAGTTTATTATTAGGGACAGAAGAGACCCAGTACTTC
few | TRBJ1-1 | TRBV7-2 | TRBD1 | CASSIGQGAKELAFF | TGTGCCAGCAGCATTGGACAGGGGGCCAAGGAGTTGGCTTTCTTT
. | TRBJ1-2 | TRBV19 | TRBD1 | CASSIGQGQYYGYTF | TGTGCCAGTAGTATAGGCCAGGGACAGTACTATGGCTACACCTTC
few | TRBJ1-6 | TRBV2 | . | CASSLGPSSPLHF | TGTGCCAGCAGTTTGGGGCCTTCTTCACCCCTCCACTTT
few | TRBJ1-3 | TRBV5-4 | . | CASSLTAGGRSGNTIYF | TGTGCCAGCAGCTTGACTGCGGGGGGCCGCTCTGGAAACACCATATATTTT
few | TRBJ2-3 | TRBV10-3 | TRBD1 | CAISGTGTTDTQYF | TGTGCCATCAGCGGGACAGGTACGACAGATACGCAGTATTTT
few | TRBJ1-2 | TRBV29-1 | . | CSVEDWQDYGYTF | TGCAGCGTTGAAGATTGGCAGGACTATGGCTACACCTTC
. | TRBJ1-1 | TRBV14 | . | CASSQASRVGTEAFF | TGTGCCAGCAGCCAAGCAAGCAGGGTGGGGACTGAAGCTTTCTTT
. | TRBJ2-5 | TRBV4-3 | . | CASSQDMSVPETQYF | TGCGCCAGCAGCCAAGATATGTCAGTTCCAGAGACCCAGTACTTC
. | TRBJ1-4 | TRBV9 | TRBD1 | CASSVGQGGEKLFF | TGTGCCAGCAGCGTGGGACAGGGAGGTGAAAAACTGTTTTTT
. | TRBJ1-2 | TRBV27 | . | CASRGGRVPYGYTF | TGTGCCAGCAGGGGGGGGCGGGTACCGTATGGCTACACCTTC
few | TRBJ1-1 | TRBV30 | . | CACEPDRNTEAFF | TGTGCCTGCGAACCGGACAGGAACACTGAAGCTTTCTTT
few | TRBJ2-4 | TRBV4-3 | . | CASSQDTGLENIQYF | TGCGCCAGCAGCCAAGATACAGGGTTGGAAAACATTCAGTACTTC
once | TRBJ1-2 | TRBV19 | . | CASSMGGDHYGYTF | TGTGCCAGTAGTATGGGAGGGGATCACTATGGCTACACCTTC
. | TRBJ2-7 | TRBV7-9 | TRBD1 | CASSTGTGNYYEQYF | TGTGCCAGCAGCACAGGGACAGGGAATTACTACGAGCAGTACTTC
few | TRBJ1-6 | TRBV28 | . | CASSLRQGLGNSPLHF | TGTGCCAGCAGTTTGCGGCAGGGGCTGGGGAATTCACCCCTCCACTTT
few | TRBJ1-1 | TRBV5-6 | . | CASSFMNTEAFF | TGTGCCAGCAGCTTTATGAACACTGAAGCTTTCTTT
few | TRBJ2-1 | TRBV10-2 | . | CASRPAYNEQFF | TGCGCCAGCAGGCCGGCCTACAATGAGCAGTTCTTC
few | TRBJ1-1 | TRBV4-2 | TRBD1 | CASSQDRGRTEAFF | TGTGCCAGCAGCCAAGACAGGGGGCGCACTGAAGCTTTCTTT
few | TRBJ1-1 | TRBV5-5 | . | CASSLGRGNTEAFF | TGTGCCAGCAGCTTGGGCAGGGGCAACACTGAAGCTTTCTTT
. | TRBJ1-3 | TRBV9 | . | CASSGRPQGSGNTIYF | TGTGCCAGCAGCGGACGGCCTCAGGGGTCTGGAAACACCATATATTTT
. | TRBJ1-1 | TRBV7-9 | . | CASSFARTEAFF | TGTGCCAGCAGCTTCGCCCGGACTGAAGCTTTCTTT